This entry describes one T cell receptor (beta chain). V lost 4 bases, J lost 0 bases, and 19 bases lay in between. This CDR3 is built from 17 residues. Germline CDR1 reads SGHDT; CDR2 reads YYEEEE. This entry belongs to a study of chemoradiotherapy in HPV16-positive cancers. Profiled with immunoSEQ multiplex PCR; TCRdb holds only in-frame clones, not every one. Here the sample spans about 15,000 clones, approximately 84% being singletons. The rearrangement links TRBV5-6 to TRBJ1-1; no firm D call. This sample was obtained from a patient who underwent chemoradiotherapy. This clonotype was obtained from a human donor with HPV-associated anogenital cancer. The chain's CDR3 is CASSPSFGGLMNTEAFF. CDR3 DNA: TGTGCCAGCAGCCCTTCCTTTGGCGGATTAATGAACACTGAAGCTTTCTTT.